Each of the 13 T cell receptor beta chains below was sequenced from the same sample in a study of cytomegalovirus exposure and HLA in healthy donors. PCR was performed using 60 Vbeta and 13 Jbeta primers. Libraries were prepared by immunoSEQ multiplex PCR; TCRdb keeps only in-frame clonotypes and omits some of them. The sample holds 150,000 to 200,000 clones; roughly four fifths are singletons and the top ten take 1.5% to 2%. What was sequenced was PBMCs. The receptors were gathered from a young man in good health and CMV-seronegative.

This chain links TRBV5-1 with TRBJ2-3, with 10 nucleotides matching TRBD2. The V and J ends lost 4 bases and 4 bases, in that order; junction bases with no gene match: 9. There are 16 residues in the CDR3. Per germline, CDR1 SGHRS and CDR2 YFSETQ. This CDR3 is CASSTSSGGNSDTQYF. The CDR3 DNA is TGCGCCAGCAGCACCTCTAGCGGGGGTAACTCAGATACGCAGTATTTT.

In DNA form, the CDR3 reads TGTGCCAGCAGCTTGGCGAGACAGGGTGTTGGCGACGAGCAGTACTTC. Residues: CASSLARQGVGDEQYF. V usage is TRBV5-5 and J usage is TRBJ2-7, with 7 bases that match TRBD1. The germline CDR1 and CDR2 sequences are SGHKS and YYEKEE (reference sequence). Trimming cost V 0 bases and J 5 bases; bases outside gene matches: 11. This CDR3 has 16 amino acids.

J is TRBJ2-7 and V is TRBV6-5, with 8 bases lining up with TRBD2. With V trimmed by 2 bases and J by 2 bases, 5 bases remained unmatched. Germline CDR1 MNHEY, CDR2 SVGAGI. This CDR3 has 15 residues. The CDR3 reads CASSYGGGTTYEQYF. CDR3 DNA: TGTGCCAGCAGTTACGGCGGGGGGACGACCTACGAGCAGTACTTC.

The genes are TRBV27 and TRBJ1-1; tentatively, D is TRBD1 (5 bases). Germline CDR1 and CDR2: MNHEY and SMNVEV (reference sequence). Trimming shortened V by 4 bases and J by 6 bases, and 15 bases separated the two germline ends. The CDR3 runs to 14 residues. The CDR3 DNA follows: TGTGCCAGCAGTTCCCTGGGGGGAGGGTCTGAAGCTTTCTTT. Amino acids: CASSSLGGGSEAFF.

V is TRBV27 and J is TRBJ2-3, with D possibly TRBD2 on 6 matching bases. Germline values: CDR1 MNHEY, CDR2 SMNVEV (reference sequence). The CDR3 is 16 residues long. V lost 8 bases and J lost 0, with 18 bases in between. The CDR3 loop reads CASLPPRGTSTDTQYF. DNA of the CDR3: TGTGCCAGCCTCCCCCCGCGGGGAACTAGCACAGATACGCAGTATTTT.

This clone was seen a few times. The chain joins TRBV29-1 to TRBJ2-7; D gene ambiguous. Germline V gene data show CDR1 as SQVTM and CDR2 as ANQGSEA. This CDR3 spans 13 amino acids. V was cut by 0 bases and J by 2 bases, with 8 bases left in between. The CDR3 protein is CSVEDTRAYEQYF. For the CDR3, the DNA is TGCAGCGTTGAAGATACTCGCGCCTACGAGCAGTACTTC.

The chain combines TRBV5-1 with TRBJ2-5; tentatively, D is TRBD1 (5 bases). The length of the CDR3 is 14 residues. V was trimmed by 1 base and J by 5 bases, leaving 12 bases between them. The germline V gene has CDR1 SGHRS and CDR2 YFSETQ. The DNA for the CDR3 is TGCGCCAGCAGCTTGACAGGAATTGGCGAGACCCAGTACTTC. Protein sequence: CASSLTGIGETQYF. The full variable domain, its missing parts supplied by reference TRBV5-1 and TRBJ2-5, is KAGVTQTPRYLIKTRGQQVTLSCSPISGHRSVSWYQQTPGQGLQFLFEYFSETQRNKGNFPGRFSGRQFSNSRSEMNVSTLELGDSALYLCASSLTGIGETQYFGPGTRLLVL.

The chain has TRBV28 and TRBJ1-2; D gene unclear. Trimming cost V 6 bases and J 10 bases, with 15 bases left between them. The CDR3 length is 12 residues. CDR1 is MDHEN, CDR2 SYDVKM, per germline. The CDR3 sequence is CASSQSWQDYTF. The CDR3 bases are TGTGCCAGCAGCCAGAGCTGGCAGGACTACACCTTC.

J is TRBJ2-7 and V is TRBV30, with 7 bases that match TRBD1. CDR3 length: 12 amino acids. V trimming: 4 bases; J trimming: 7 bases; junction bases outside the gene matches: 7. The germline V gene has CDR1 GTSNPN and CDR2 SVGIG (reference sequence). DNA for the CDR3: TGTGCCTGGAACAGGGGCCTGAGGGAGCAGTACTTC. Translation: CAWNRGLREQYF.

The chain recombines TRBV2 with TRBJ2-7; 7 nucleotides agree with TRBD1. J gave up 0 bases and V 6 bases, and 11 bases lay outside the gene matches. The CDR3 covers 16 residues. Germline V gene lookup returns CDR1 SNHLY and CDR2 FYNNEI. This chain's CDR3 is CASRAGTAILSYEQYF. The CDR3 coding sequence is TGTGCCAGCAGAGCCGGGACAGCGATCCTCTCCTACGAGCAGTACTTC.

The rearrangement uses TRBV27 and TRBJ1-5; D is uncertain. Trimming stripped 2 bases from V and 11 bases from J, with 19 bases between. The CDR3 consists of 15 residues. The germline V gene encodes CDR1 MNHEY and CDR2 SMNVEV (reference sequence). The CDR3 loop reads CASSLSRFTRMTQHF. CDR3 in DNA: TGTGCCAGCAGTTTAAGCCGGTTTACGAGGATGACCCAGCATTTT.

The chain joins TRBV5-1 to TRBJ1-4; D perhaps matches TRBD1 (6 bases). Germline V gene lookup returns CDR1 SGHRS and CDR2 YFSETQ. The CDR3 is 15 residues long. Trimming cost V 4 bases and J 8 bases, with 18 bases left between them. CDR3 sequence: CASSTSGERNEKLFF. CDR3 nucleotides: TGCGCCAGCAGCACATCAGGGGAACGAAACGAAAAACTGTTTTTT.

The chain has TRBV5-1 and TRBJ1-6; D is possibly TRBD1 (6 bases). CDR1 and CDR2 (germline): SGHRS, YFSETQ. The CDR3 is 14 residues long. Trimming stripped 4 bases from V and 6 bases from J, with 11 bases between. The CDR3 bases are TGCGCCAGCAGCCCAGGACAGAGTAATTCACCCCTCCACTTT. It encodes CASSPGQSNSPLHF.